These 13 T cell receptor beta chains were sequenced from one sample in a study of blood T cells in healthy people across ages. Primed by a sample-barcoded 5' primer and a J-beta primer mix, a second PCR proceeded for about 7 to 11 cycles. TCRdb re-called the 5' RACE reads through MiXCR, storing one row per CDR3 protein. The profile covers 700,000 or so distinct CDR3 sequences, with around 43% appearing a single time and about 30% taken by the ten largest. The sample taken for sequencing was blood. Source of these receptors: a man older than 75 in good health.

The chain couples TRBV5-1 to TRBJ1-2; D is undetermined. CDR1 is SGHRS, CDR2 YFSETQ, per germline. The CDR3 has 14 residues. Trimming removed 0 bases from V and 10 bases from J, with 16 bases in between. CDR3 sequence (DNA): TGCGCCAGCAGCTTGGCCGGTGCTGGAAGTGACTACACCTTC. This gives the protein CASSLAGAGSDYTF. Using reference TRBV5-1 and TRBJ1-2 for the parts outside the CDR3, the full variable domain is KAGVTQTPRYLIKTRGQQVTLSCSPISGHRSVSWYQQTPGQGLQFLFEYFSETQRNKGNFPGRFSGRQFSNSRSEMNVSTLELGDSALYLCASSLAGAGSDYTFGSGTRLTVV.

The chain has TRBV6-2 or TRBV6-3 and TRBJ2-5; tentative D call: TRBD2 (6 bases). The CDR3 spans 14 residues. Trimming took off 2 bases at V and 2 bases at J, with 9 bases between the two ends. Germline V gene lookup returns CDR1 MNHEY and CDR2 SVGEGT. For the CDR3, the DNA is TGTGCCAGCAGTTACGCGGGGCCACAAGAGACCCAGTACTTC. This codes for CASSYAGPQETQYF.

The V and J genes are TRBV12-3 or TRBV12-4 and TRBJ2-5, with TRBD2 matching over 9 bases. J lost 2 bases, V lost 6 bases, and 7 bases had no gene match. The CDR3 extends over 15 amino acids. The DNA of the CDR3 is TGTGCCAGCAGAGGGATAGCGGGGGTACAAGAGACCCAGTACTTC. Amino acids: CASRGIAGVQETQYF.

This clonotype was recorded a few times. This chain links TRBV7-2 with TRBJ2-7, with TRBD1 matching 7 bases. The germline V gene encodes CDR1 SGHTA and CDR2 FQGNSA. The CDR3 spans 13 residues. The V segment lost 6 bases and the J segment 6 bases; nucleotides outside the gene matches: 8. CDR3 residues: CASSRRQGSEQYF. The CDR3 DNA reads as TGTGCCAGCAGTCGTAGACAGGGTAGCGAGCAGTACTTC.

This clonotype was detected many times. A read error may be the cause here, since a much bigger clone is one base away. The chain has TRBV28 and TRBJ2-5; D remains unclear. The CDR3 spans 12 residues. Trimming removed 5 bases from V and 11 bases from J, with 15 bases in between. Per the germline V gene, CDR1 is MDHEN and CDR2 is SYDVKM. DNA of the CDR3: TGTGCCAGCAGTACGACCGGCGGTGAGCAGTACTTC. Protein product: CASSTTGGEQYF.

This chain uses TRBV16 with TRBJ2-5; D may be TRBD1 (6 bases). The end of the DNA is better explained by TRBJ2-7, so the J call may be wrong. The CDR3 spans 16 residues. The V gene's germline CDR1 is KGHSY and CDR2 FQNENV. CDR3 coding DNA: TGTGCCAGCTCAAAGGTCCGGGACAAGATAATATACGAGCAGTACTTC. This codes for CASSKVRDKIIYEQYF.

This clonotype was counted a few times. As DNA, the CDR3 is TGCAGTGCCACTTTGACTAGCGGGGGTCAAGAGACCCAGTACTTC. It codes for CSATLTSGGQETQYF. The rearrangement uses TRBV20-1 and TRBJ2-5, with 12 bases matching TRBD2. CDR1 DFQATT and CDR2 SNEGSKA come from the germline V gene (reference sequence). The CDR3 is made up of 15 amino acids. After removal of 6 bases from V and 2 bases from J, the junction contained 7 bases not matched to a gene.

This clonotype was picked up a small number of times. V is TRBV7-2 and J is TRBJ2-4; no reliable D call. The ends were cut back, 2 bases at V and 0 bases at J, with 5 bases in the middle. Germline-derived CDR1 and CDR2 are SGHTA and FQGNSA. The CDR3 is 14 amino acids. CDR3 sequence (DNA): TGTGCCAGCAGCTTATCCGGAGCCAAAAACATTCAGTACTTC. Its protein product is CASSLSGAKNIQYF.

V is TRBV5-6 and J is TRBJ2-5; D is ambiguous. The CDR3 covers 14 residues. Deletions cut 4 bases from V and 1 base from J, with 11 bases between. Germline V lookup: CDR1 SGHDT, CDR2 YYEEEE. CDR3 bases: TGTGCCAGCAGCCCGGCCTCCTTCCAAGAGACCCAGTACTTC. This sequence encodes CASSPASFQETQYF.

This clonotype came up a few times. CDR3 sequence reads: CAGGTSGADTQYF. In nucleotides, the CDR3 is TGTGCCGGAGGGACCTCGGGAGCGGATACGCAGTATTTT. The gene calls are TRBV11-2 and TRBJ2-3; possible D gene TRBD2, 6 bases. CDR3 length equals 13 residues. V lost 11 bases to trimming and J lost 6 bases, with 18 bases between them. From germline, CDR1 is SGHAT and CDR2 FQNNGV. Filled out from reference TRBV11-2 and TRBJ2-3, the complete variable domain reads EAGVAQSPRYKIIEKRQSVAFWCNPISGHATLYWYQQILGQGPKLLIQFQNNGVVDDSQLPKDRFSAERLKGVDSTLKIQPAKLEDSAVYLCAGGTSGADTQYFGPGTRLTVL.

A remark on this clonotype: One end of the junction is discordant with germline, which a read error may explain. The rearrangement joins TRBV28 to TRBJ2-2; TRBD1 might be the D (6 bases). CDR1 is MDHEN and CDR2 is SYDVKM in the germline V gene. CDR3 length: 16 amino acids. The CDR3 DNA reads TGTGCCAGCACTTTAGCCGGGACAACGAACACCGGGGAGCTGTTTTTT. It specifies CASTLAGTTNTGELFF.

Concerning this clonotype: This sequence may be a read error, since a much larger clone differs from it by one base. The CDR3 reads CASSQERDPSYEQFF. The CDR3, as DNA: TGCGCCAGCAGCCAAGAAAGGGACCCTTCCTACGAGCAGTTCTTC. The rearrangement joins TRBV4-1 to TRBJ2-1; either TRBD1 or TRBD2 may fit D (5 bases each). This CDR3 comprises 15 residues. The V gene's germline CDR1 is MGHRA and CDR2 YSYEKL. The V end lost 0 bases, the J end lost 10 bases, and 16 bases lay between the germline ends.

This rearrangement joins TRBV7-2 to TRBJ2-2, with 9 bases identical to TRBD1. The CDR3 has 17 residues. The V and J ends lost 0 bases and 3 bases, in that order; junction bases with no gene match: 5. The germline CDR1 and CDR2 sequences are SGHTA and FQGNSA. The CDR3 reads CASSLAKGTGYTGELFF. DNA of the CDR3: TGTGCCAGCAGCTTAGCGAAAGGGACAGGGTACACCGGGGAGCTGTTTTTT. The full variable domain, in which reference TRBV7-2 and TRBJ2-2 provide the parts outside the CDR3, is GAGVSQSPSNKVTEKGKDVELRCDPISGHTALYWYRQSLGQGLEFLIYFQGNSAPDKSGLPSDRFSAERTGGSVSTLTIQRTQQEDSAVYLCASSLAKGTGYTGELFFGEGSRLTVL.